The entry that follows covers one T cell receptor beta chain sequence. Its target antigen remains unknown. The sample holds no much larger clone one base away, and base qualities are not on file. TCR CDR3 regions were amplified from genomic DNA by multiplex PCR using the deep immunoSEQ assay. Genomic DNA extracted from each cell subset was distributed evenly over all wells of several immunoSEQ 96-well plates, and each plate served as one replicate. Each replicate PCR for sorted subsets received around 0.2 ug genomic DNA, equal to tens of thousands of T cell genomes. Purified libraries were quantified with a Qubit 3.0 fluorometer, sized on a Bioanalyzer 2100, and re-quantified with the KAPA Library Quantification kit. Every immunoSEQ 96-well plate was sequenced on a dedicated single-read 150-cycle Illumina NextSeq 550 flow cell. The study's own analysis went as follows. Because only junctional sequences without quality scores were contained in the immunoSEQ output, filtering matching that applied to full-length reads could not be performed. Sequences were annotated with PyIR, a Python wrapper for IgBLAST v1.9, using IMGT germline references to assign V/J genes and CDR3. Reads were removed for weak V/J assignments (E-value above 1e-6), missing CDR3, stop codons, out-of-frame junctions, or ambiguous translated residues. V3J clonotypes were defined by identical inferred V gene, J gene, and CDR3 amino acid sequence. The percentage overlap between two repertoires was calculated by dividing the number of shared unique clonotypes by the size of the smaller repertoire. Richness of each repertoire was evaluated using RTK rarefaction, the Chao1 estimator, and Recon v2.1 estimates of unobserved clonotypes. Generation probabilities for all TCRbeta clonotypes obtained by the gDNA method from a few donors were computed using OLGA. Drawn from immuneACCESS, this table holds only the in-frame rearrangements with V and J called that TCRdb kept. Clones are partly lost; checked studies trace under half to an unresolved V gene and leave the rest unexplained. That table furnishes V, J and clone size, whereas the DNA furnished D and trimming. This sample comprises roughly 2 million clones, roughly 94% of them detected only once. The top ten hold 0.13% of the sample.

This specimen belongs to a study of shared clonotypes between healthy human individuals (TCRdb year 2020). As for the study more broadly: Three men and a couple of women, aged 18 to 49 years, made up the cohort. For each donor, CD4 naive and CD4 memory were each run on three plates, CD8 naive on two plates, and CD8 memory on one plate. To estimate repertoire size and how much clonotypes are shared between individuals, the study performed deep sequencing of blood TCR repertoires from about five healthy adults. To increase sequencing depth and limit assay-specific biases, TCR repertoire library preparation and sequencing were carried out by different laboratories using diverse techniques. Leukapheresis yielded between about 0.94 and 10 billion PBMCs per donor. On the study overall, not on this receptor specifically: The genetic and exposure-history diversity represented was limited by the small number of donors. Even with the large sequencing depth, rarefaction of the sorted-subset datasets indicated that sequencing was incomplete. Across a few donors, about 5.2% of naive CD4, approximately 4% of naive CD8, around 2.1% of memory CD4, and about 0.44% of memory CD8 clonotypes were shared. Naive subsets generally had larger estimated clonotype richness than memory subsets did. Compared with non-shared clonotypes, clonotypes shared by all four sorted-subset donors had higher generation probabilities. Only blood was sampled, and tissue TCR repertoires likely differ from those in blood. Pairwise subsampling indicated that sequencing depth was expected to affect the degree of clonotype sharing among donors.

Donors were healthy HIV-negative adults with no recently reported acute infections or vaccinations. Only Caucasian adults living in Nashville, Tennessee, USA were represented among the donors. CD4+ T cells were enriched by magnetic negative selection, after which naive cells were positively selected on CD45RA and the negative fraction was taken as the memory subset. Blood was obtained by leukapheresis, after which PBMCs were separated by Ficoll-Histopaque density gradient centrifugation and cryopreserved in liquid nitrogen vapor phase. Analytical flow cytometry was used to check the purity and quantity of each magnetically sorted T cell population. Each sorted fraction had its genomic DNA isolated and then quantified by UV absorbance on a Nanodrop 2000c. CDR1 and CDR2 are drawn from the germline V gene: SGHTA, FQGNSA. Measured from the cysteine to the phenylalanine, the CDR3 is 14 residues long. Only the CDR3 DNA is retained, 42 bases long and in frame from the first base. Trimming at the junction amounts to 5 bases on V and 2 bases on J, and the germline ends lie 12 bases apart.

This chain is built from TRBV7-2 and TRBJ1-1; 5 matching bases give a weak D call of TRBD1. The TCR comes from a man between 18 and 35 years old in good health. Material: naive CD4+ T cells sorted from blood. The sample's cell subset or site label, decoded: CD45RA+ positively selected. The DNA reads TGTGCCAGCAGCCAAAGGGGCGATAACACTGAAGCTTTCTTT. This encodes CASSQRGDNTEAFF.